These T cell receptor beta chains were read from a single sample in a study of beta chain features in type 1 diabetes. Clones were sequenced by immunoSEQ multiplex PCR, and TCRdb holds only the in-frame ones, with some missing. Of around 360,000 clones listed, approximately 12% were seen once; the top ten hold 0.0095% to 0.012%. The sample taken for sequencing was naive CD4+ T cells from blood. Source of these receptors: a woman under 30 with type 1 diabetes. Each CDR3 is given with its conserved first and last residue. D genes are given only for firm matches. Clone size appears in some rows only: once, few, many, or a class for an expanded clone.

abundance	d_gene	v_gene	j_gene	CDR3aa	CDR3nt
.	.	TRBV6-6	TRBJ2-5	CASTLRGVGETQYF	TGTGCCAGCACCCTCCGGGGTGTAGGAGAGACCCAGTACTTC
.	.	TRBV28	TRBJ2-1	CASSFGGSYNEQFF	TGTGCCAGCAGTTTCGGAGGCTCGTACAATGAGCAGTTCTTC
few	TRBD2	TRBV7-9	TRBJ2-3	CASSSPSGYTDTQYF	TGTGCCAGCAGCTCTCCTAGCGGTTACACAGATACGCAGTATTTT
.	TRBD2	TRBV7-9	TRBJ2-3	CASSWGTSGMDTQYF	TGTGCCAGCAGCTGGGGGACTAGTGGCATGGATACGCAGTATTTT
.	.	TRBV5-1	TRBJ1-2	CASSLETARHGYTF	TGCGCCAGCAGCTTAGAGACAGCCCGACATGGCTACACCTTC
few	.	TRBV6-4	TRBJ2-1	CASSRLGSKFVGGTYNEQFF	TGTGCCAGCAGCCGCCTCGGTTCTAAATTTGTGGGAGGAACCTACAATGAGCAGTTCTTC
.	.	TRBV5-1	TRBJ1-1	CASSSGHPNTEAFF	TGCGCCAGCAGCTCGGGACACCCGAACACTGAAGCTTTCTTT
few	TRBD1	TRBV5-4	TRBJ2-2	CASSLGGQVANTGELFF	TGTGCCAGCAGCCTAGGTGGACAGGTTGCGAACACCGGGGAGCTGTTTTTT
.	.	TRBV30	TRBJ2-7	CAWSRVSEQYF	TGTGCCTGGAGCAGGGTATCCGAGCAGTACTTC
once	.	TRBV30	TRBJ2-1	CAWKRAGNSLTEQFF	TGTGCCTGGAAAAGGGCGGGAAACTCTCTCACGGAGCAGTTCTTC
.	TRBD1	TRBV6-6	TRBJ2-1	CASSGQGAGYEQFF	TGTGCCAGCAGTGGACAGGGGGCAGGCTATGAGCAGTTCTTC
.	.	TRBV5-1	TRBJ2-7	CASSPEGASVEQYF	TGCGCCAGCAGCCCGGAGGGGGCTAGCGTCGAGCAGTACTTC
.	.	TRBV18	TRBJ2-7	CASSPRTDSYEQYF	TGTGCCAGCTCACCACGGACAGACTCCTACGAGCAGTACTTC
.	.	TRBV13	TRBJ2-5	CASSRGSSRETQYF	TGTGCCAGCAGCCGGGGGTCCAGTCGGGAGACCCAGTACTTC
few	.	TRBV30	TRBJ1-4	CAWSVAVRGEKLFF	TGTGCCTGGAGTGTGGCGGTTCGAGGCGAAAAACTGTTTTTT
.	TRBD1	TRBV2	TRBJ2-3	CASSEERTGITDTQYF	TGTGCCAGCAGTGAAGAAAGGACAGGGATCACAGATACGCAGTATTTT
few	.	TRBV9	TRBJ2-2	CASSIGTQVNTGELFF	TGTGCCAGCAGCATCGGGACTCAGGTTAACACCGGGGAGCTGTTTTTT
.	.	TRBV4-1	TRBJ2-4	CASSQEARNIQYF	TGCGCCAGCAGCCAAGAGGCCAGAAACATTCAGTACTTC
.	.	TRBV30	TRBJ2-3	CAWSVRGHTQYF	TGTGCCTGGAGTGTACGCGGCCATACGCAGTATTTT
few	TRBD2	TRBV11-3	TRBJ2-1	CASSLGLADHNEQFF	TGTGCCAGCAGCTTAGGGCTAGCGGACCACAATGAGCAGTTCTTC
few	.	TRBV7-9	TRBJ2-7	CASSSPGTQAYEQYF	TGTGCCAGCAGCTCCCCCGGGACACAAGCCTACGAGCAGTACTTC
few	.	TRBV2	TRBJ2-5	CASRDRTVTRETQYF	TGTGCCAGCAGAGATCGGACAGTTACAAGGGAGACCCAGTACTTC
few	.	TRBV20-1	TRBJ2-1	CSESGGDEQFF	TGCAGTGAGTCCGGCGGCGATGAGCAGTTCTTC
.	TRBD2	TRBV15	TRBJ2-5	CATSRDSSGGGETQYF	TGTGCCACCAGCAGAGACTCTAGCGGGGGGGGAGAGACCCAGTACTTC
.	.	TRBV19	TRBJ2-3	CASSAGRRDTQYF	TGTGCCAGTAGTGCGGGGAGGAGAGATACGCAGTATTTT
few	TRBD1	TRBV5-6	TRBJ2-5	CASSYLGGTGEETQYF	TGTGCCAGCAGCTACCTAGGCGGGACAGGGGAAGAGACCCAGTACTTC
.	TRBD1	TRBV10-3	TRBJ2-1	CAISESSAGGSEQFF	TGTGCCATCAGTGAGTCTTCGGCAGGGGGAAGTGAGCAGTTCTTC
few	.	TRBV7-2	TRBJ2-3	CASSSGQPYNTQYF	TGTGCCAGCAGTTCCGGACAACCTTACAATACGCAGTATTTT
.	.	TRBV6-1	TRBJ1-1	CASREDWDTEAFF	TGTGCCAGCAGGGAGGACTGGGACACTGAAGCTTTCTTT
.	TRBD2	TRBV7-9	TRBJ2-1	CASSLSGAGNEQFF	TGTGCCAGCAGCCTCTCCGGAGCGGGGAATGAGCAGTTCTTC
few	TRBD1	TRBV4-3	TRBJ2-3	CASSLWGQGAGDTQYF	TGCGCCAGCAGCCTTTGGGGACAGGGGGCGGGAGATACGCAGTATTTT
few	.	TRBV7-9	TRBJ2-6	CASSLALRPGANVLTF	TGTGCCAGCAGCTTAGCCCTACGTCCTGGGGCCAACGTCCTGACTTTC
.	.	TRBV30	TRBJ1-1	CAWSRRTGSTEAFF	TGTGCCTGGAGTCGACGAACAGGGAGTACTGAAGCTTTCTTT
few	.	TRBV18	TRBJ2-3	CASGSSGTDTQYF	TGTGCCAGTGGCTCGTCTGGCACAGATACGCAGTATTTT
.	TRBD1	TRBV9	TRBJ2-2	CASSLQGRELFF	TGTGCCAGCAGCTTACAGGGGCGGGAGCTGTTTTTT
.	.	TRBV20-1	TRBJ2-5	CSQSQETQYF	TGCAGTCAATCCCAAGAGACCCAGTACTTC
once	.	TRBV11-2	TRBJ2-1	CASSPDEDEQFF	TGTGCCAGCAGCCCAGATGAGGATGAGCAGTTCTTC
once	TRBD1	TRBV4-3	TRBJ1-2	CASSHNRGRGYGYTF	TGCGCCAGCAGCCATAACAGGGGGCGCGGATACGGCTACACCTTC
.	.	TRBV7-9	TRBJ2-1	CASSFQGTALNEQFF	TGTGCCAGCAGCTTCCAGGGGACCGCCCTCAATGAGCAGTTCTTC
.	.	TRBV7-9	TRBJ1-6	CASSHDEGGPLHF	TGTGCCAGCAGCCACGACGAGGGAGGACCCCTCCACTTT
.	.	TRBV7-2	TRBJ1-1	CASSQNTEAFF	TGTGCCAGCAGCCAAAACACTGAAGCTTTCTTT
few	.	TRBV2	TRBJ1-5	CASSGSSQPQHF	TGTGCCAGCAGTGGTTCCAGTCAGCCCCAGCATTTT
few	.	TRBV19	TRBJ1-1	CASIIAGSEAFF	TGTGCCAGTATTATTGCGGGGTCTGAAGCTTTCTTT
.	.	TRBV15	TRBJ1-5	CATSIQGRGNQPQHF	TGTGCCACCAGCATACAGGGTAGGGGCAATCAGCCCCAGCATTTT